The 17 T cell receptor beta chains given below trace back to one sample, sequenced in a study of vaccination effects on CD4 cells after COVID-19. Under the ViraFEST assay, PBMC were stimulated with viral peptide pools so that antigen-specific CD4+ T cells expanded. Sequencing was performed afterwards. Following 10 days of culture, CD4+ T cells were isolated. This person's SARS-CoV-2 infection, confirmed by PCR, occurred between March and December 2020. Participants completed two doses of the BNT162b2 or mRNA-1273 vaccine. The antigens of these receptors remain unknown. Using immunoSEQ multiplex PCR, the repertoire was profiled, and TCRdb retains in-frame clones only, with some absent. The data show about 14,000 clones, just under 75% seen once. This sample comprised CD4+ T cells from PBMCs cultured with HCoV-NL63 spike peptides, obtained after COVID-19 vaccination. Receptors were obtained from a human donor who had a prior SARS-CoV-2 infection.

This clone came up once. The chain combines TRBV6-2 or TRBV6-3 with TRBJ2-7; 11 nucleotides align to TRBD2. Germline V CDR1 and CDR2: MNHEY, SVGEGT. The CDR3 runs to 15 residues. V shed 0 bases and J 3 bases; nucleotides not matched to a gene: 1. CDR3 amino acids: CASSYSGLADYEQYF. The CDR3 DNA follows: TGTGCCAGCAGTTACTCGGGACTAGCGGACTACGAGCAGTACTTC.

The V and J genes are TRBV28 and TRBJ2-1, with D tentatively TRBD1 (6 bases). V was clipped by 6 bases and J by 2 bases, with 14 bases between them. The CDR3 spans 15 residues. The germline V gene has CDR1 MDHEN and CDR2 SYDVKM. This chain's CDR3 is CASRLEQGTYNEQFF. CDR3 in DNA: TGTGCCAGCAGACTAGAACAGGGCACCTACAATGAGCAGTTCTTC.

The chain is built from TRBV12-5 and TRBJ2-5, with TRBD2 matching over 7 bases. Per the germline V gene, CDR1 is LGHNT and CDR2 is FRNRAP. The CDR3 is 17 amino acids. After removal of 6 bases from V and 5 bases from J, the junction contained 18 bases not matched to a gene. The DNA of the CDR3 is TGTGCTAGTGGCCTGGCGGCCACGGGGGGTTTAGGGGAGACCCAGTACTTC. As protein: CASGLAATGGLGETQYF.

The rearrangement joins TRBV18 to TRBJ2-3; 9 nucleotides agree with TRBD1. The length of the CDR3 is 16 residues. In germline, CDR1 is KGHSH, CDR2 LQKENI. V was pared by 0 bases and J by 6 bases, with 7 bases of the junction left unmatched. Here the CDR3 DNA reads TGTGCCAGCTCACCACCGGGACAGGGCAAAAGGGATACGCAGTATTTT. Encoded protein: CASSPPGQGKRDTQYF.

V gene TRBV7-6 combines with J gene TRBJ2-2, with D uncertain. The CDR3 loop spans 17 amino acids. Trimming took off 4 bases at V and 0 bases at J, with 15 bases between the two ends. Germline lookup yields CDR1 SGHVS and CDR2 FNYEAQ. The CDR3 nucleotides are TGTGCCAGCAGCTCACGCCCCCGCGCGGCGAACACCGGGGAGCTGTTTTTT. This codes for CASSSRPRAANTGELFF.

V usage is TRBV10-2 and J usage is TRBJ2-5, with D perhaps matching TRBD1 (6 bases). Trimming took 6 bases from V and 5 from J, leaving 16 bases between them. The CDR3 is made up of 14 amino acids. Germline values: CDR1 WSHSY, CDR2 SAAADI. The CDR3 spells CASRTNRAGETQYF. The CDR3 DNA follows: TGCGCCAGCAGGACGAACAGGGCCGGGGAGACCCAGTACTTC.

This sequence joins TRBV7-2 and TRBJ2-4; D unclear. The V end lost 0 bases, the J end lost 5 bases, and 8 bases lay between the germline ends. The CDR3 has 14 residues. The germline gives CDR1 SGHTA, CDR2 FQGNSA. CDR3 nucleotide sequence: TGTGCCAGCAGCTTAGCACTCTTCCAAAACATTCAGTACTTC. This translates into CASSLALFQNIQYF. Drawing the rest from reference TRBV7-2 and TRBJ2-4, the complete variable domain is GAGVSQSPSNKVTEKGKDVELRCDPISGHTALYWYRQSLGQGLEFLIYFQGNSAPDKSGLPSDRFSAERTGGSVSTLTIQRTQQEDSAVYLCASSLALFQNIQYFGAGTRLSVL.

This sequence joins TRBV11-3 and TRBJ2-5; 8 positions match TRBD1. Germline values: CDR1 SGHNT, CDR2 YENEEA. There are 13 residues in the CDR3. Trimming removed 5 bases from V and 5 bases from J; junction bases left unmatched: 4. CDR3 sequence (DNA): TGTGCCAGCAGCCAGGGGGCTCGGGAGACCCAGTACTTC. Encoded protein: CASSQGARETQYF.

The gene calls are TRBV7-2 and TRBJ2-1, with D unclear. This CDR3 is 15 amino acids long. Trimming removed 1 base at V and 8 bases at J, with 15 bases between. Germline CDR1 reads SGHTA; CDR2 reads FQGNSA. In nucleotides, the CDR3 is TGTGCCAGCAGCTTAGGCTCGCCGGCAGTCGATGAGCAGTTCTTC. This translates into CASSLGSPAVDEQFF.

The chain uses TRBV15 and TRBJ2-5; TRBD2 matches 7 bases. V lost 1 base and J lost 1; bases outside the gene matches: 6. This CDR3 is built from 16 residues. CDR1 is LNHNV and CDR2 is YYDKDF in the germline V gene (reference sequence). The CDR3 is CATSRAWGGPQETQYF. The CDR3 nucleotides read TGTGCCACCAGCAGAGCTTGGGGAGGGCCCCAAGAGACCCAGTACTTC.

This CDR3 is CASSGSGGNNEQFF. The CDR3 nucleotides read TGTGCCAGCAGTGGGAGCGGGGGGAACAATGAGCAGTTCTTC. V gene TRBV28 combines with J gene TRBJ2-1; 9 bases line up with TRBD2. The germline V gene encodes CDR1 MDHEN and CDR2 SYDVKM. Losses at the gene ends were 5 bases for V and 5 bases for J; bases not matched to a gene: 4. This CDR3 region has 14 residues.

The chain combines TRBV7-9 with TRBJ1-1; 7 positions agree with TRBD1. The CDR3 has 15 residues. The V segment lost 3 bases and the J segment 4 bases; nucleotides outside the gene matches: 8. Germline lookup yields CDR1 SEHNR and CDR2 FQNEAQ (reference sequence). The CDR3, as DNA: TGTGCCAGCAGCTTTCAGGAGGGGGCGCGCACTGAAGCTTTCTTT. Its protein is CASSFQEGARTEAFF. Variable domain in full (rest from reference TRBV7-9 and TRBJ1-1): DTGVSQNPRHKITKRGQNVTFRCDPISEHNRLYWYRQTLGQGPEFLTYFQNEAQLEKSRLLSDRFSAERPKGSFSTLEIQRTEQGDSAMYLCASSFQEGARTEAFFGQGTRLTVV.

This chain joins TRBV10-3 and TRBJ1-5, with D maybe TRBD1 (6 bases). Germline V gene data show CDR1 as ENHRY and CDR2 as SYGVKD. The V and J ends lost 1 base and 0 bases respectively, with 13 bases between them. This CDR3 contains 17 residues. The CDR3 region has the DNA TGTGCCATCAGTGAGTACCGGGACATTTATAGCAATCAGCCCCAGCATTTT. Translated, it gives CAISEYRDIYSNQPQHF.

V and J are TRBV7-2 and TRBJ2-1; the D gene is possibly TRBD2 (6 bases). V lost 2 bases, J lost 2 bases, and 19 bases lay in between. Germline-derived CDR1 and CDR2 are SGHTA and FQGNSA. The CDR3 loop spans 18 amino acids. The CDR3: CASSLSLSLSGTYNEQFF. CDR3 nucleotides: TGTGCCAGCAGCTTAAGTCTGTCCCTTAGCGGAACCTACAATGAGCAGTTCTTC.

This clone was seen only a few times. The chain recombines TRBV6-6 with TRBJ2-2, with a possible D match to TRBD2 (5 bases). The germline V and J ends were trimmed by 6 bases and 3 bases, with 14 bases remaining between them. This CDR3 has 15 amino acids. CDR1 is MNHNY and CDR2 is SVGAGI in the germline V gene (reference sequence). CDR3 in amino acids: CASRAQRSYTGELFF. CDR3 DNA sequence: TGTGCCAGCAGAGCGCAGCGGTCGTACACCGGGGAGCTGTTTTTT.

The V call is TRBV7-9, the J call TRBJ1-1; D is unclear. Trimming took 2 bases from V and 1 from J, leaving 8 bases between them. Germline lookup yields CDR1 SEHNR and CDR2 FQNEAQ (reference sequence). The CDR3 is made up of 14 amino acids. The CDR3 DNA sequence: TGTGCCAGCAGCTTATTTGGCGAGAACACTGAAGCTTTCTTT. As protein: CASSLFGENTEAFF.

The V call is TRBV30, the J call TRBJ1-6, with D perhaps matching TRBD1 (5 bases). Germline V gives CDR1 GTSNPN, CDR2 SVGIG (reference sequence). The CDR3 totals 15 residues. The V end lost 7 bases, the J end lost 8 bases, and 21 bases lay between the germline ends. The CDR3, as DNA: TGTGCCTCTGGATCCTACGGGGCCCAGTATTCACCCCTCCACTTT. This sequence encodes CASGSYGAQYSPLHF.